A selection of T cell receptor beta chains follows, all from one sample in a study of blood T cell repertoires in COVID-19. Assay used: immunoSEQ multiplex PCR; TCRdb lists only in-frame clones, some missing. The repertoire holds about 35,000 clones, with around 80% as singletons. Input material: peripheral blood. Every receptor here comes from a man aged 80 or over with active or convalescent COVID-19. Each CDR3 is given with its conserved first and last residue. The D gene is left open where the match is weak. Clone size, where shown, is once, few, many, or a class for clones that have expanded.

d_call,clone_size,j_call,v_call,cdr3_nt,cdr3_aa
.,.,TRBJ2-2,TRBV4-2,TGTGCCAGCAGCCGCGGGACGCGGGGTTCAGCTGCCGGGGAGCTGTTTTTT,CASSRGTRGSAAGELFF
TRBD1,few,TRBJ1-6,TRBV27,TGTGCCAGCAGTTTATGGCCAGGGGGTGAATCACCCCTCCACTTT,CASSLWPGGESPLHF
TRBD1,.,TRBJ2-3,TRBV7-2,TGTGCCAGCAGCTCACAACAGGGGGCGGGCACAGATACGCAGTATTTT,CASSSQQGAGTDTQYF
TRBD1,.,TRBJ1-3,TRBV11-3,TGTGCCAGCAGCTCCGCGGACAGGGGGCTAATCGGCATATATTTT,CASSSADRGLIGIYF
.,few,TRBJ1-2,TRBV18,TGTGCCAGCTCACCGCAGGGGTCTAACTATGGCTACACCTTC,CASSPQGSNYGYTF
.,few,TRBJ2-6,TRBV7-6,TGTGCCAGCAGCTTAGCCTCACACTCTGGGGCCAACGTCCTGACTTTC,CASSLASHSGANVLTF
TRBD1,.,TRBJ2-4,TRBV5-5,TGTGCCAGCAGCTTGGTCCCCGGGACAGGGAGGAGCATTCAGTACTTC,CASSLVPGTGRSIQYF
TRBD2,.,TRBJ2-7,TRBV7-8,TGTGCCAGCAGCCCGACTAGCGGGAGCTACGAGCAGTACTTC,CASSPTSGSYEQYF
.,few,TRBJ1-2,TRBV28,TGTGCCAGCAGTCCAACATCGGGGGGCTACACCTTC,CASSPTSGGYTF
.,.,TRBJ1-4,TRBV5-8,TGTGCCAGCAGCTTGACAGGGTCCGGAATTAATGAAAAACTGTTTTTT,CASSLTGSGINEKLFF
TRBD2,.,TRBJ2-7,TRBV19,TGTGCCAGTAGTATAGTAGCGGGCCAAGTCTACGAGCAGTACTTC,CASSIVAGQVYEQYF
TRBD2,.,TRBJ2-1,TRBV28,TGTGCCAGCAGCGAAGGGACTAGCGGGATTCTTTCGTACAATGAGCAGTTCTTC,CASSEGTSGILSYNEQFF
TRBD2,.,TRBJ2-1,TRBV5-1,TGCGCCAGCAGCTTGGGTGGAGCGGGAGGGCTTTACAATGAGCAGTTCTTC,CASSLGGAGGLYNEQFF
TRBD1,once,TRBJ1-1,TRBV28,TGTGCCAGCAGTCCCACAGGGGGAAAAACTGAAGCTTTCTTT,CASSPTGGKTEAFF
TRBD1,.,TRBJ1-4,TRBV10-3,TGTGCCATCAGTGGGGGACAGGTGGACGGTAAACTGTTTTTT,CAISGGQVDGKLFF
TRBD2,.,TRBJ2-1,TRBV28,TGTGCCAGCAGTCCCTTTTCGACTAGCGGATACAATGAGCAGTTCTTC,CASSPFSTSGYNEQFF
.,.,TRBJ1-4,TRBV9,TGTGCCAGCAGCTTAAGGAACAGACCTAATGAAAAACTGTTTTTT,CASSLRNRPNEKLFF
TRBD1,once,TRBJ1-4,TRBV29-1,TGCAGCGTTGGGACAGGGCGAGAGTCTAATGAAAAACTGTTTTTT,CSVGTGRESNEKLFF
.,.,TRBJ2-2,TRBV5-4,TGTGCCAGCAGGCGGGACACCGGGGAGCTGTTTTTT,CASRRDTGELFF
.,.,TRBJ2-3,TRBV6-5,TGTGCCAGCATACAAGAAACAGATACGCAGTATTTT,CASIQETDTQYF
TRBD1,.,TRBJ1-1,TRBV27,TGTGCCAGCAGTCCCCTCCAGGGGGCATTCACTGAAGCTTTCTTT,CASSPLQGAFTEAFF
.,.,TRBJ1-5,TRBV18,TGTGCCAGCTCACCGGGACCCAGGGAGGATCAGCCCCAGCATTTT,CASSPGPREDQPQHF
.,.,TRBJ2-3,TRBV11-3,TGTGCCAGCAGCTTAGTGGGCAGAGAAGGTACAGATACGCAGTATTTT,CASSLVGREGTDTQYF
.,.,TRBJ2-1,TRBV5-1,TGCGCCAGCAGCTTGGTCAGGGGGACTCACAATGAGCAGTTCTTC,CASSLVRGTHNEQFF
TRBD1,.,TRBJ2-7,TRBV28,TGTGCCAGCAGTTTTACAGGGGGTTTTTGGTACTTC,CASSFTGGFWYF
.,.,TRBJ2-3,TRBV21-1,TGTGCCAGCAGCAAAGTAGGTAGGGGCGGTTCGGATACGCAGTATTTT,CASSKVGRGGSDTQYF
TRBD1,.,TRBJ2-7,TRBV27,TGTGCCAGCAGTTTAAGGGACAGGGGGGGATACGAGCAGTACTTC,CASSLRDRGGYEQYF
.,.,TRBJ2-7,TRBV7-9,TGTGCCAGCGGAGGGACGGGAAAGGCCTACGAGCAGTACTTC,CASGGTGKAYEQYF
TRBD2,few,TRBJ2-7,TRBV4-1,TGCGCCAGCAGCCTCCGACTAGCGGGAGTGTTCGAGCAGTACTTC,CASSLRLAGVFEQYF
TRBD2,.,TRBJ2-3,TRBV11-2,TGTGCCAGCAGCTTAGATGTTGGTAGCGGGAGAGGAGAGGATACGCAGTATTTT,CASSLDVGSGRGEDTQYF
.,.,TRBJ1-4,TRBV19,TGTGCCAGTCGTGGAGGGTCGTATGAAAAACTGTTTTTT,CASRGGSYEKLFF
.,.,TRBJ1-2,TRBV28,TGTGCCAGCAGTCCCCGGGGGGCTGGCTACACCTTC,CASSPRGAGYTF
TRBD1,many,TRBJ2-7,TRBV23-1,TGCGCCAGCAGTCAAAAATTCTGGACAGGCGACTACGAGCAGTACTTC,CASSQKFWTGDYEQYF
.,.,TRBJ1-2,TRBV6-1,TGTGCCAGCAGTGAAGCGCTTGTACGAGGCTCGGTCCGGGAGTCATCGATCTATGGCTACACCTTC,CASSEALVRGSVRESSIYGYTF
TRBD1,.,TRBJ2-7,TRBV6-5,TGTGCCAGCAGACCTAACAGGGGTACCTACGAGCAGTACTTC,CASRPNRGTYEQYF
TRBD2,.,TRBJ2-1,TRBV5-4,TGTGCCAGCAGCCCGCGGGAGAATCTAGGAAATGAGCAGTTCTTC,CASSPRENLGNEQFF
.,.,TRBJ2-5,TRBV28,TGTGCCAGCAGTTCACCTCAGGACAAAGGGGAGACCCAGTACTTC,CASSSPQDKGETQYF
.,.,TRBJ1-4,TRBV7-9,TGTGCCAGCAGCCCACCAGGGGATGAAAAACTGTTTTTT,CASSPPGDEKLFF
.,once,TRBJ2-5,TRBV28,TGTGCCAGCAGTTTATTATCAGGGATCGGGACCCAGTACTTC,CASSLLSGIGTQYF
.,.,TRBJ2-1,TRBV6-4,TGTGCCAGCAGTGACTCCCTGGGAGGTGAGCAGTTCTTC,CASSDSLGGEQFF
TRBD1,.,TRBJ1-3,TRBV27,TGTGCCAGCAGTTTAAAGCCGGGACAGGGGGGAAACACCATATATTTT,CASSLKPGQGGNTIYF
TRBD1,.,TRBJ1-1,TRBV6-6,TGTGCCAGCAGTTATGGACAGGGGAACACTGAAGCTTTCTTT,CASSYGQGNTEAFF
TRBD1,.,TRBJ1-6,TRBV2,TGTGCCAGCAGTGGACAGGGGGGGGGTAATTCACCCCTCCACTTT,CASSGQGGGNSPLHF